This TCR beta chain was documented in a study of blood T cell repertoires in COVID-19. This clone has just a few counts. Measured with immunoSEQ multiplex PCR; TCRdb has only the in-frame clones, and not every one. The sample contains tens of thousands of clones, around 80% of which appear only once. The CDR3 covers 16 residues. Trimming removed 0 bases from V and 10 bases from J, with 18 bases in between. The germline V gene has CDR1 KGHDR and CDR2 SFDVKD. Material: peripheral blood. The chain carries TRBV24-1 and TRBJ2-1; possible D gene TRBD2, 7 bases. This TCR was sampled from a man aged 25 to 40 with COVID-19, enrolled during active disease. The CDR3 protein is CATSDLWSSGGGEQFF. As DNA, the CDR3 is TGTGCCACCAGTGATTTGTGGTCTAGCGGAGGGGGAGAGCAGTTCTTC.